Presented here are 5 T cell receptor beta chains from one specimen sequenced in a study of CD8 T cells in ankylosing spondylitis. MiXCR, applied by TCRdb to the 5' RACE reads, yields one record per CDR3 protein. The sample contains approximately 100,000 distinct CDR3 sequences, roughly 8.7% of which appear only once. The sequenced sample consisted of blood, either unsorted or a sorted T cell fraction (not recorded which). The receptor set was obtained from a male donor with ankylosing spondylitis or in good health (not recorded which).

This clonotype has a count of ten or more. The chain is built from TRBV20-1 and TRBJ1-2, with D perhaps matching TRBD1 (6 bases). The CDR3 consists of 15 residues. Trimming left V 2 bases short and J 5 bases short, with 18 bases between. Germline values: CDR1 DFQATT, CDR2 SNEGSKA (reference sequence). The CDR3 loop reads CSARNRDTASYGYTF. The CDR3 DNA reads as TGCAGTGCTAGAAACCGGGACACAGCTTCGTATGGCTACACCTTC.

This clonotype occurred many times. The chain combines TRBV5-1 with TRBJ2-1, with 9 bases lining up with TRBD2. V was pared by 4 bases and J by 7 bases, with 9 bases of the junction left unmatched. In germline, CDR1 is SGHRS, CDR2 YFSETQ. The CDR3 is made up of 15 amino acids. The CDR3 protein is CASSPIAGVGNEQFF. CDR3 DNA sequence: TGCGCCAGCAGCCCGATAGCGGGAGTGGGAAATGAGCAGTTCTTC.

This clonotype was counted ten times or more. This chain links TRBV7-8 with TRBJ2-3, with D perhaps matching TRBD1 (5 bases). There are 15 residues in the CDR3. The V gene lost 3 bases and the J gene lost 2 bases, with 12 bases spanning the gap. From germline, CDR1 is SGHVS and CDR2 FQNEAQ. CDR3 sequence (DNA): TGTGCCAGCAGCTTCCCCGACAGATTCACAGATACGCAGTATTTT. This encodes CASSFPDRFTDTQYF.

In its sample, this clonotype was seen many times. This sequence joins TRBV5-1 and TRBJ2-2; D unresolved. The germline CDR1 and CDR2 sequences are SGHRS and YFSETQ. V dropped 0 bases and J dropped 8 bases, with 11 bases sitting between them. The CDR3 is 14 amino acids. The CDR3 DNA follows: TGCGCCAGCAGCTTGGTGGTGGAGACGGGGGAGCTGTTTTTT. Its translation: CASSLVVETGELFF.

This clonotype was found many times. The chain links TRBV29-1 to TRBJ2-5; no clear D gene. Germline V gives CDR1 SQVTM, CDR2 ANQGSEA. This CDR3 is built from 11 residues. V was shortened by 4 bases and J by 5 bases, with 8 bases between the two germline ends. The CDR3 DNA sequence: TGCAGCGTTGCAGCCGGGGAGACCCAGTACTTC. This gives the protein CSVAAGETQYF.